The entry that follows covers one T cell receptor beta chain sequence. This clone may be a read error of a much larger clone one base away. This sample is drawn from a study of blood T cells in healthy people across ages. Study as a whole: Template-switching capture recovered about one barcoded beta molecule per two T cells.

It was with a sample-barcoded 5' primer and a J-beta primer mix that a second PCR of roughly 6 to 12 cycles was run. Every cDNA molecule carried a tag from a template-switch adaptor bearing 12 random nucleotides. TCRdb itself ran the 5' RACE reads through MiXCR, one entry per CDR3 protein. The data show hundreds of thousands of distinct CDR3 sequences, under 70% seen once. Each donor was a healthy Caucasian individual from Russia, aged roughly 6 to 90. Extractions gave at least 5 micrograms of total RNA per sample. Trimming took off 5 bases at V and 11 bases at J, with 18 bases between the two ends. The CDR3 extends over 13 amino acids. Germline CDR1 SEHNR, CDR2 FQNEAQ (reference sequence).

The TCR comes from a man aged 60-69 years in good health. The sample was blood. The rearrangement links TRBV7-9 to TRBJ2-5, with D possibly being TRBD1 (5 bases). This chain's CDR3 is CASSPGHVNVQYF. DNA for the CDR3: TGTGCCAGCAGCCCCGGACATGTCAACGTGCAGTACTTC. Full variable domain (remainder filled in from reference TRBV7-9 and TRBJ2-5): DTGVSQNPRHKITKRGQNVTFRCDPISEHNRLYWYRQTLGQGPEFLTYFQNEAQLEKSRLLSDRFSAERPKGSFSTLEIQRTEQGDSAMYLCASSPGHVNVQYFGPGTRLLVL.